This record concerns one T cell receptor (beta chain) sequence. Germline V gene data show CDR1 as KGHSH and CDR2 as LQKENI. The CDR3 is made up of 15 amino acids. Trimming cost V 2 bases and J 1 base; bases outside gene matches: 1. The repertoire was sequenced with immunoSEQ multiplex PCR; TCRdb's copy has only in-frame clones and lacks some. The sample gives approximately 170,000 clones, 88% of which show up once; roughly 5.3% is in the top ten. The data were obtained in a study of control samples from healthy donors and cancer patients. The J gene is TRBJ1-2, the V gene TRBV18; 10 bases match TRBD1. The TCR sequence derives from a woman in her thirties in good health. Sample: blood. The CDR3 here is CASSPGTGVNYGYTF. The CDR3 coding sequence is TGTGCCAGCTCACCAGGGACAGGGGTTAACTATGGCTACACCTTC.